The T cell receptor beta chain described here comes from a study of T cells in tuberculosis. The method was immunoSEQ multiplex PCR; TCRdb's version includes in-frame clones alone and lacks a portion of them. The sample includes 47,000 or so clones, roughly 95% seen only once; the top ten take more than 1.4%. Indicated time point: new active TB diagnosis, blood taken before or within 7 days of starting treatment. The V and J ends lost 0 bases and 5 bases respectively, with 16 bases between them. Germline V gene data show CDR1 as SEHNR and CDR2 as FQNEAQ (reference sequence). The CDR3 has 17 residues.

Material: PBMCs, obtained at tuberculosis diagnosis. This receptor was taken from an adult with tuberculosis. The chain uses TRBV7-9 and TRBJ1-4; TRBD1 might be the D (6 bases). The CDR3: CASSLAWGLGKNEKLFF. In nucleotides, the CDR3 is TGTGCCAGCAGCTTAGCTTGGGGGCTTGGGAAAAATGAAAAACTGTTTTTT.